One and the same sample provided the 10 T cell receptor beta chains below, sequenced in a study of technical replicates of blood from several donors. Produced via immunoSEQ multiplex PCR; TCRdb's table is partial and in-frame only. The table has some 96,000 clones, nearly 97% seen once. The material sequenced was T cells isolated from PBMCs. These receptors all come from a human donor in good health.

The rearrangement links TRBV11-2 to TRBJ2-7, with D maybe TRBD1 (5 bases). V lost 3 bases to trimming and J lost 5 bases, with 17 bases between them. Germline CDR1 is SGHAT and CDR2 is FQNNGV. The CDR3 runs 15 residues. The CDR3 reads CASSFGGWGGDEQYF. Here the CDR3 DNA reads TGTGCCAGCAGCTTCGGTGGGTGGGGCGGCGACGAGCAGTACTTC.

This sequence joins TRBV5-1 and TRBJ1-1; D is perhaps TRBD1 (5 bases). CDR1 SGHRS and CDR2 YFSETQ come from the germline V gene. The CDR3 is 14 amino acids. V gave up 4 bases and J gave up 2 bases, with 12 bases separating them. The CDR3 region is CASSTTVLNTEAFF. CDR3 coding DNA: TGCGCCAGCAGCACGACAGTCCTCAACACTGAAGCTTTCTTT.

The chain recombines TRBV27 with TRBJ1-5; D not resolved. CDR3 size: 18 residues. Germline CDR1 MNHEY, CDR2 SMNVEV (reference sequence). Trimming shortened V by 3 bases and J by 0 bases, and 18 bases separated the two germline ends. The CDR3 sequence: CASSLYDPGIFSNQPQHF. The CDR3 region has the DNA TGTGCCAGCAGTTTGTATGACCCCGGGATCTTTAGCAATCAGCCCCAGCATTTT.

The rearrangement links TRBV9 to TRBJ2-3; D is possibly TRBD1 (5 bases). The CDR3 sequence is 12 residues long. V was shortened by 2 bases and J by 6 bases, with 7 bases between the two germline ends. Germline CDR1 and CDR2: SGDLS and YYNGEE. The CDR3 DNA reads TGTGCCAGCAGCGTGGCAGGGGATACGCAGTATTTT. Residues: CASSVAGDTQYF.

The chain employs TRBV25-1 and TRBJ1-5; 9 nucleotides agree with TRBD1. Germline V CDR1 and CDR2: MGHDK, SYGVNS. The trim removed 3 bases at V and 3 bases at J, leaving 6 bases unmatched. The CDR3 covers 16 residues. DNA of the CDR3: TGTGCCAGCAGTGACAGGGGACAGGGTGACAATCAGCCCCAGCATTTT. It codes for CASSDRGQGDNQPQHF.

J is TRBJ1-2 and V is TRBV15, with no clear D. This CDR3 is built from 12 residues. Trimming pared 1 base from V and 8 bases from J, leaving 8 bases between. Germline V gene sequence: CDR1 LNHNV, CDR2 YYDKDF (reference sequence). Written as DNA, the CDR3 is TGTGCCACCAGCAGAGTAGGAGGGGGCTACACCTTC. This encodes CATSRVGGGYTF.

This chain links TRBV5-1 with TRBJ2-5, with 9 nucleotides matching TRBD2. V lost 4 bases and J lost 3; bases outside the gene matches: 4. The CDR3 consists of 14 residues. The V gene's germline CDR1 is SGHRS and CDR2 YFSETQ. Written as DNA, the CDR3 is TGCGCCAGCAGCAAAGGGACTAGCAAAGAGACCCAGTACTTC. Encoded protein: CASSKGTSKETQYF.

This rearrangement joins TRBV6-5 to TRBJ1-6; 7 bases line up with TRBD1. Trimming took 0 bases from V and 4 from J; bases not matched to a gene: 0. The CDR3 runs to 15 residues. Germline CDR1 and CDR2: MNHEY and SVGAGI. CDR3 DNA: TGTGCCAGCAGTTACTCGACAGGGTATAATTCACCCCTCCACTTT. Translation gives CASSYSTGYNSPLHF.

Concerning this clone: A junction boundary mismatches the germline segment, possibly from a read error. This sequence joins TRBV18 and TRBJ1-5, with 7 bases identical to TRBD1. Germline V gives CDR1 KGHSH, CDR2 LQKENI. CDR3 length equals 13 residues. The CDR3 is CASSLNWDSPGIF. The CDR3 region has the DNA TGTGCCAGCTCACTCAACTGGGACAGCCCGGGGATTTTT.

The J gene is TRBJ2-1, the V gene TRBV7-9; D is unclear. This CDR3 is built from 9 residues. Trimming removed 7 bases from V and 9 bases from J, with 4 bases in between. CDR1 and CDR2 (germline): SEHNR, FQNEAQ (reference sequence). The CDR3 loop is CASTVEQFF. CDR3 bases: TGTGCCAGCACGGTTGAGCAGTTCTTC.